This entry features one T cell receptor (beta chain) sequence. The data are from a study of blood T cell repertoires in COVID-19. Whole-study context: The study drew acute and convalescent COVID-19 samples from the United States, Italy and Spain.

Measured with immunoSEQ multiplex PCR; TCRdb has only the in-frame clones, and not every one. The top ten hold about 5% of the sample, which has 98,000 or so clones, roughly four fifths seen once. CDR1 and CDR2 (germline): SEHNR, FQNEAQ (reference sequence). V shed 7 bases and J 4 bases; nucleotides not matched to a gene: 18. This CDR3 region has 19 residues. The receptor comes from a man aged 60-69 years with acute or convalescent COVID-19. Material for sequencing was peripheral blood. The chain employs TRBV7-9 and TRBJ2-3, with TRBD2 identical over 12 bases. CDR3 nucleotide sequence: TGTGCCAGCACCCCCTTGTGGGGCCTAGCGGGAGGGAACCCAGATACGCAGTATTTT. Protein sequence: CASTPLWGLAGGNPDTQYF.